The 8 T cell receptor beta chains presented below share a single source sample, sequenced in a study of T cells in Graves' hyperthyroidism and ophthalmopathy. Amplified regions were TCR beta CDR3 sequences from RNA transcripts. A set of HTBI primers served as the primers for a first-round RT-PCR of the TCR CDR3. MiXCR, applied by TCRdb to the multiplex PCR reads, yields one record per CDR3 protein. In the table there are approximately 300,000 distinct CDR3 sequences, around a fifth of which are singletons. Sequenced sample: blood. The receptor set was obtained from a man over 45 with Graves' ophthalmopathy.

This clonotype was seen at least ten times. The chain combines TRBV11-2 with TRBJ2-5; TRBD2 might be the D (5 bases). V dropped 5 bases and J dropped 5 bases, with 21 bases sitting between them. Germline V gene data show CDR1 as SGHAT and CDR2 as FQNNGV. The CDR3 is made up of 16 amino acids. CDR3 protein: CASSLRRGGAVETQYF. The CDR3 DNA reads TGTGCCAGCAGCCTCCGTCGTGGAGGTGCGGTGGAGACCCAGTACTTC.

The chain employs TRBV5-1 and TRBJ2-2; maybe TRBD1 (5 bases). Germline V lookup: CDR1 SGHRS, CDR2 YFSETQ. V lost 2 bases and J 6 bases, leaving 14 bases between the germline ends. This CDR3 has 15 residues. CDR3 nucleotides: TGCGCCAGCAGCTTTCAAGGGGATGTGGCCGGGGAGCTGTTTTTT. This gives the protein CASSFQGDVAGELFF. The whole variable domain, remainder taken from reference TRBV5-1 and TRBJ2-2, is KAGVTQTPRYLIKTRGQQVTLSCSPISGHRSVSWYQQTPGQGLQFLFEYFSETQRNKGNFPGRFSGRQFSNSRSEMNVSTLELGDSALYLCASSFQGDVAGELFFGEGSRLTVL.

The DNA for the CDR3 is TGTGCCAGCAGCCCAGGGACAGGGTACGACGAGCAGTACTTC. Protein sequence: CASSPGTGYDEQYF. The chain recombines TRBV27 with TRBJ2-7; TRBD1 aligns across 9 bases. The junction had 8 bases not matched to a gene; V was cut back by 6 bases and J by 5 bases. This CDR3 contains 14 residues. Germline V gene sequence: CDR1 MNHEY, CDR2 SMNVEV (reference sequence).

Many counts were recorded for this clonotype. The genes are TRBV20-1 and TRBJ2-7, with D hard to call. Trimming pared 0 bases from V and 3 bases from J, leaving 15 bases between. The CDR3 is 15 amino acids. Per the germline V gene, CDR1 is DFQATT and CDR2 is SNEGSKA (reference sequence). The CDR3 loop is CSARDSVAAYYEQYF. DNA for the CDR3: TGCAGTGCTAGAGATTCTGTCGCGGCCTACTACGAGCAGTACTTC.

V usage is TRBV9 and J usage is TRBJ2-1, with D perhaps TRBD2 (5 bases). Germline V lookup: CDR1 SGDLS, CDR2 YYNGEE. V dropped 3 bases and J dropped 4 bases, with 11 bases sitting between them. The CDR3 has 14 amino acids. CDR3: CASSASGIYNEQFF. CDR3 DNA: TGTGCCAGCAGCGCTTCCGGGATATACAATGAGCAGTTCTTC.

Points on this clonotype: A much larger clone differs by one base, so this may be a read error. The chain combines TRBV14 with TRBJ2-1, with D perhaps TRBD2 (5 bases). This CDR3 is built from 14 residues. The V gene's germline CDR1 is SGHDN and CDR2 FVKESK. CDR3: CASGQASVAGEQFF. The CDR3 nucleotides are TGTGCCAGCGGCCAAGCTAGTGTGGCGGGTGAGCAGTTCTTC.

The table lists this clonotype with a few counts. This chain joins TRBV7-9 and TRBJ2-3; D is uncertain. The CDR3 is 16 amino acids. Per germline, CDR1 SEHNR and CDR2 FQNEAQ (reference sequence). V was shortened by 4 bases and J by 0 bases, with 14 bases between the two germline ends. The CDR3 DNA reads TGTGCCAGCAGCTCAACCGACCACACTAGCACAGATACGCAGTATTTT. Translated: CASSSTDHTSTDTQYF.

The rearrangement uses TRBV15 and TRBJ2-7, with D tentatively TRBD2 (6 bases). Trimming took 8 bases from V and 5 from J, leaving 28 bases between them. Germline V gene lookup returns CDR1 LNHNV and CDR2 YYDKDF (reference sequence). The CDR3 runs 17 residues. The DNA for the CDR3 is TGTGCCACCTTCGGCTCGGGTAGCGGAAAACCCCATCACGAGCAGTACTTC. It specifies CATFGSGSGKPHHEQYF.